This paragraph reports one T cell receptor (beta chain). The source of the sample is a study of OX40 agonist ivuxolimab in advanced cancers. The data were produced by immunoSEQ multiplex PCR, yet TCRdb's version contains in-frame clones alone and is incomplete. This sample has approximately 90,000 clones, with nearly 90% found just once. Germline V gene sequence: CDR1 GTSNPN, CDR2 SVGIG (reference sequence). Trimming removed 5 bases from V and 5 bases from J, with 10 bases in between. The length of the CDR3 is 13 residues. The V and J genes are TRBV30 and TRBJ1-6, with D hard to call. The TCR was taken from an adult with an advanced solid tumor such as melanoma, head and neck, liver or kidney cancer. The input for sequencing was CD4+ or CD8+ T cells sorted from blood, taken in a trial of the OX40 agonist ivuxolimab. Here the CDR3 DNA reads TGTGCCTGGCGGGAGTTAGATAATTCACCCCTCCACTTT. Translated: CAWRELDNSPLHF.